The TCR beta chain under discussion was sequenced for a study of blood T cell repertoires in COVID-19. Study information: COVID-19 samples from acute and convalescent phases originated in the United States, Italy and Spain. Sources were T cells, B-cell-depleted T cells, or PBMCs; the material itself was cDNA or gDNA.

As handled by the study authors: Estimation of nucleated cell counts was performed using reference gene primer amplification. Method: immunoSEQ multiplex PCR; TCRdb's copy keeps in-frame clones and lacks some. Clone size and V and J calls were adopted from that table, with D and trimming inferred from the DNA. This table holds about 60,000 clones, 80% to 85% found once. This CDR3 is 16 amino acids long. Trimming removed 3 bases from V and 1 base from J, with 19 bases in between. Germline V gives CDR1 GTSNPN, CDR2 SVGIG (reference sequence). This clonotype was obtained from a human donor in a cohort sampled during active COVID-19. The chain recombines TRBV30 with TRBJ2-7; D unresolved. Sequencing used peripheral blood. The CDR3 nucleotides are TGTGCCTGGAGCTTATATCCCCTCCCAACTTCCTACGAGCAGTACTTC. Its translation is CAWSLYPLPTSYEQYF.